One sample yielded the 9 T cell receptor beta chains listed below, sequenced in a study of blood T cell repertoires in COVID-19. Profiling relied on immunoSEQ multiplex PCR, and the TCRdb table lists in-frame clones only, not all of them. The sample records 150,000 to 200,000 clones, under 85% being singletons. Sequences were obtained from peripheral blood. These receptor sequences come from a man in his sixties with active or convalescent COVID-19.

The J gene is TRBJ2-7, the V gene TRBV7-9; 8 bases align to TRBD2. The CDR3 contains 13 residues. V lost 3 bases, J lost 7 bases, and 5 bases stayed unmatched. Germline CDR1 is SEHNR and CDR2 is FQNEAQ (reference sequence). The CDR3 reads CASSLSGGLEQYF. CDR3 nucleotides: TGTGCCAGCAGCTTGAGCGGGGGCCTTGAGCAGTACTTC.

The chain has TRBV14 and TRBJ2-7; TRBD2 agrees at 11 bases. V was pared by 3 bases and J by 3 bases, with 1 base of the junction left unmatched. The CDR3 has 14 amino acids. In germline, CDR1 is SGHDN, CDR2 FVKESK. CDR3 protein: CASSHGLAGYEQYF. In nucleotides, the CDR3 is TGTGCCAGCAGCCACGGACTAGCGGGCTACGAGCAGTACTTC. Full variable domain (remainder filled in from reference TRBV14 and TRBJ2-7): EAGVTQFPSHSVIEKGQTVTLRCDPISGHDNLYWYRRVMGKEIKFLLHFVKESKQDESGMPNNRFLAERTGGTYSTLKVQPAELEDSGVYFCASSHGLAGYEQYFGPGTRLTVT.

This sequence joins TRBV9 and TRBJ2-7, with D maybe TRBD1 (5 bases). Germline V gives CDR1 SGDLS, CDR2 YYNGEE. This CDR3 has 11 residues. The ends were cut back, 3 bases at V and 9 bases at J, with 10 bases in the middle. The CDR3: CASSDPGLQYF. The CDR3 DNA sequence: TGTGCCAGCAGCGATCCAGGGTTGCAGTACTTC.

The V and J genes are TRBV28 and TRBJ1-2, with D possibly being TRBD1 (6 bases). The CDR3 is 13 amino acids. The V gene lost 6 bases and the J gene lost 4 bases, with 12 bases spanning the gap. Germline V gene data show CDR1 as MDHEN and CDR2 as SYDVKM. In DNA form, the CDR3 reads TGTGCCAGCAGCACCACAGGGTTCTATGGCTACACCTTC. It specifies CASSTTGFYGYTF.

This clone is a singleton in its sample. This chain connects TRBV7-8 to TRBJ2-3; 7 bases are shared with TRBD2. The CDR3 consists of 14 residues. V was clipped by 1 base and J by 6 bases; unmatched bases: 4. Looked up from germline, CDR1 is SGHVS and CDR2 is FQNEAQ. CDR3 nucleotide sequence: TGTGCCAGCAGCTTAGGGACTAGTTCCGATACGCAGTATTTT. Residues: CASSLGTSSDTQYF.

This rearrangement joins TRBV7-6 to TRBJ1-1, with unresolved D. The CDR3 length is 14 residues. Trimming pared 5 bases from V and 1 base from J, leaving 11 bases between. Germline V gene lookup returns CDR1 SGHVS and CDR2 FNYEAQ. CDR3 coding DNA: TGTGCCAGCAGCATCGGCACGGGGAACACTGAAGCTTTCTTT. It specifies CASSIGTGNTEAFF. Combining the CDR3 with reference TRBV7-6 and TRBJ1-1 gives the whole variable domain GAGVSQSPRYKVTKRGQDVALRCDPISGHVSLYWYRQALGQGPEFLTYFNYEAQQDKSGLPNDRFSAERPEGSISTLTIQRTEQRDSAMYRCASSIGTGNTEAFFGQGTRLTVV.

The chain employs TRBV7-2 and TRBJ1-6; TRBD1 matches at 9 bases. Trimming at V came to 5 bases and at J to 4 bases, leaving 0 bases not matched to a gene. The V gene's germline CDR1 is SGHTA and CDR2 FQGNSA. The CDR3 length is 14 residues. This chain's CDR3 is CASSDRGYNSPLHF. The CDR3 coding sequence is TGTGCCAGCAGCGACAGGGGGTATAATTCACCCCTCCACTTT. Drawing the rest from reference TRBV7-2 and TRBJ1-6, the complete variable domain is GAGVSQSPSNKVTEKGKDVELRCDPISGHTALYWYRQSLGQGLEFLIYFQGNSAPDKSGLPSDRFSAERTGGSVSTLTIQRTQQEDSAVYLCASSDRGYNSPLHFGNGTRLTVT.

This clone was counted once. The V and J genes are TRBV7-8 and TRBJ2-1, with TRBD2 as a possible D gene (6 bases). The V gene lost 4 bases and the J gene lost 5 bases, with 15 bases spanning the gap. CDR3 length equals 15 residues. The germline CDR1 and CDR2 sequences are SGHVS and FQNEAQ. CDR3 DNA sequence: TGTGCCAGCAGCTACGGGAGCCGCCTAAACAATGAGCAGTTCTTC. The encoded protein is CASSYGSRLNNEQFF.

The chain joins TRBV6-5 to TRBJ1-3; a possible D gene is TRBD1 (6 bases). CDR1 is MNHEY, CDR2 SVGAGI, per germline. CDR3 length equals 14 residues. Trimming cost V 11 bases and J 0 bases, with 14 bases left between them. CDR3 residues: CAGLDSVSGNTIYF. Written as DNA, the CDR3 is TGTGCCGGCCTGGACAGCGTCTCTGGAAACACCATATATTTT.